This T cell receptor (beta chain) came from a study of T-cell reconstitution after alpha-beta-depleted transplantation in children. The study, taken as a whole, reports: Surviving recipient T cells and thymic progenitors accounted for the high day-60 TCRbeta diversity observed in some patients. At the one-year point after transplant, T-cell counts and TCRbeta diversity were found to come mostly from T cells that had been newly produced.

For this clonotype: Its target is not known.

V lost 1 base and J 5 bases, leaving 12 bases between the germline ends. CDR3 length: 14 amino acids. The germline V gene encodes CDR1 DFQATT and CDR2 SNEGSKA (reference sequence). Construction of the TCRbeta library involved unique molecular identifiers. TCRdb itself ran the PCR reads through MiXCR, one entry per CDR3 protein. The table shows a few hundred thousand distinct CDR3 sequences, with 27% occurring only once. The sample here was PBMCs, taken before TCRalphabeta/CD19-depleted stem cell transplant. This sequence was found in a boy under three years old with Wiskott-Aldrich syndrome, due to receive a stem cell transplant. The gene calls are TRBV20-1 and TRBJ1-5; D gene unclear. The CDR3 DNA reads TGCAGTGCTAGAGGGCAGGAATTCTATCAGCCCCAGCATTTT. Protein product: CSARGQEFYQPQHF.